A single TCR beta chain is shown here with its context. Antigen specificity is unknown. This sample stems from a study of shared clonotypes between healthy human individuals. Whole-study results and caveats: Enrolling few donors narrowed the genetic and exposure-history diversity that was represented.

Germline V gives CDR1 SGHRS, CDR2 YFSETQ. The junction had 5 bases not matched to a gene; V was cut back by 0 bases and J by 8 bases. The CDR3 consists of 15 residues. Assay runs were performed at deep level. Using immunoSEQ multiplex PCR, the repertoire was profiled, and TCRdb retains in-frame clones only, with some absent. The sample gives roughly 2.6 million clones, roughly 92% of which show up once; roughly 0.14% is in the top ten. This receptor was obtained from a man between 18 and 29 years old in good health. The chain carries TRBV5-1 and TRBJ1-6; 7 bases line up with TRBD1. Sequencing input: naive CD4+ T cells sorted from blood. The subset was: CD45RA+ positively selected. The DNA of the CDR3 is TGCGCCAGCAGCTTGGGTTGGGACAGTTATTCACCCCTCCACTTT. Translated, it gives CASSLGWDSYSPLHF.